Below are 32 T cell receptor beta chains sequenced from a single sample in a study of blood T cell repertoires in COVID-19. TCRdb's table, derived via immunoSEQ multiplex PCR, lists solely in-frame clones and lacks some. This table holds 270,000 or so clones, about 86% found once. Sequencing was done on a sample of peripheral blood. Receptors were obtained from a woman between 55 and 75 years old with active or convalescent COVID-19.

V gene TRBV5-4 combines with J gene TRBJ2-5; a possible D gene is TRBD1 (5 bases). The CDR3 contains 14 residues. Between the trimmed V and J ends, which lost 0 bases and 8 bases, there was a span of 14 bases. Germline V lookup: CDR1 SGHNT, CDR2 YYREEE (reference sequence). CDR3 nucleotides: TGTGCCAGCAGCTTGGGGGGCTCACACAACACCCAGTACTTC. Amino acid sequence: CASSLGGSHNTQYF.

The chain employs TRBV14 and TRBJ1-6; no clear D gene. CDR3 length: 15 amino acids. Germline CDR1 reads SGHDN; CDR2 reads FVKESK. V lost 1 base and J lost 7, with 11 bases in between. The DNA for the CDR3 is TGTGCCAGCAGCCAAGGACTAGAAGGGAATTCACCCCTCCACTTT. Its translation is CASSQGLEGNSPLHF.

This chain uses TRBV6-6 with TRBJ1-5, with 9 bases identical to TRBD1. Losses at the gene ends were 8 bases for V and 2 bases for J; bases not matched to a gene: 10. This CDR3 has 16 residues. Germline loops: CDR1 MNHNY, CDR2 SVGAGI (reference sequence). CDR3: CASGDSQGARNQPQHF. CDR3 nucleotide sequence: TGTGCCAGCGGGGATTCACAGGGGGCGCGCAATCAGCCCCAGCATTTT.

The chain has TRBV12-5 and TRBJ2-5; TRBD1 matches at 10 bases. The CDR3 has 20 residues. Looked up from germline, CDR1 is LGHNT and CDR2 is FRNRAP. Unmatched junction bases numbered 19, after V lost 1 base and J lost 5 bases. The CDR3 DNA follows: TGTGCTAGTGGTTTGGCCCGGGGGATCGACCGGGACAGGGGTATGGAGACCCAGTACTTC. Translating it yields CASGLARGIDRDRGMETQYF.

The V call is TRBV5-1, the J call TRBJ2-7; 10 bases map to TRBD1. V lost 0 bases to trimming and J lost 4 bases; unmatched junction nucleotides: 4. The CDR3 contains 15 residues. Germline V CDR1 and CDR2: SGHRS, YFSETQ. The CDR3 is CASSLVGTGDYEQYF. As DNA, the CDR3 is TGCGCCAGCAGCTTGGTCGGGACAGGGGATTACGAGCAGTACTTC.

This chain uses TRBV19 with TRBJ1-5; D is unclear. V lost 5 bases and J 7 bases, leaving 9 bases between the germline ends. The CDR3 loop spans 12 amino acids. Germline values: CDR1 LNHDA, CDR2 SQIVND (reference sequence). CDR3 coding DNA: TGTGCCAGTAGTCCGGTCGGGCAGCCCCAGCATTTT. Protein sequence: CASSPVGQPQHF.

This clone has just a few counts. The genes are TRBV7-9 and TRBJ2-1; 9 bases are shared with TRBD2. With 3 bases clipped from V and 5 bases from J, the junction kept 8 bases outside the gene matches. CDR3 size: 16 residues. Germline values: CDR1 SEHNR, CDR2 FQNEAQ (reference sequence). CDR3 amino acids: CASSFPPAGGNNEQFF. For the CDR3, the DNA is TGTGCCAGCAGCTTCCCGCCAGCGGGGGGAAACAATGAGCAGTTCTTC.

V gene TRBV7-9 combines with J gene TRBJ1-4; unclear D gene. Germline CDR1 SEHNR, CDR2 FQNEAQ (reference sequence). Trimming removed 3 bases from V and 2 bases from J, with 10 bases in between. This CDR3 is 15 amino acids long. The CDR3 coding sequence is TGTGCCAGCAGCTTCCTCAGAAATACTAATGAAAAACTGTTTTTT. Encoded protein: CASSFLRNTNEKLFF.

The chain links TRBV5-5 to TRBJ1-5; TRBD1 agrees at 11 bases. With 4 bases clipped from V and 8 bases from J, the junction kept 8 bases outside the gene matches. The CDR3 is 15 residues long. Germline V gene lookup returns CDR1 SGHKS and CDR2 YYEKEE (reference sequence). The CDR3 DNA is TGTGCCAGCAGCGGTGGGACAGGGGGATTTGAGCCCCAGCATTTT. Translation: CASSGGTGGFEPQHF.

The rearrangement joins TRBV14 to TRBJ2-7; TRBD1 aligns across 8 bases. Germline CDR1 is SGHDN and CDR2 is FVKESK. Trimming took 4 bases from V and 6 from J; bases not matched to a gene: 5. The CDR3 runs to 13 residues. CDR3 amino acids: CASSLRTGPEQYF. The CDR3 DNA reads TGTGCCAGCAGCCTGCGGACAGGGCCCGAGCAGTACTTC.

Only a few counts were recorded for this clone. The V call is TRBV27, the J call TRBJ2-7; weak D call: TRBD1 (6 bases). Germline V gives CDR1 MNHEY, CDR2 SMNVEV (reference sequence). V was pared by 6 bases and J by 2 bases, with 14 bases between. The CDR3 is 14 amino acids. CDR3 bases: TGTGCCAGCAGCCGTTACAGGGCGACCTACGAGCAGTACTTC. Residues: CASSRYRATYEQYF.

This rearrangement joins TRBV18 to TRBJ1-1; no clear D gene. There are 13 residues in the CDR3. V was trimmed by 4 bases and J by 3 bases, leaving 9 bases between them. Germline V gene data show CDR1 as KGHSH and CDR2 as LQKENI. The CDR3, as DNA: TGTGCCAGCTCACATTTAGATGACACTGAAGCTTTCTTT. This codes for CASSHLDDTEAFF.

A single count supports this clone. V usage is TRBV6-5 and J usage is TRBJ1-4; 7 nucleotides agree with TRBD1. Germline CDR1 is MNHEY and CDR2 is SVGAGI. Unmatched junction bases numbered 6, after V lost 6 bases and J lost 8 bases. CDR3 length: 13 amino acids. CDR3 region: CASRTGWGEKLFF. CDR3 coding DNA: TGTGCCAGCAGGACAGGGTGGGGGGAAAAACTGTTTTTT.

This chain uses TRBV4-2 with TRBJ1-3, with D perhaps matching TRBD1 (6 bases). Trimming removed 0 bases at V and 8 bases at J, with 17 bases between. Germline values: CDR1 LGHNA, CDR2 YNFKEQ. This CDR3 comprises 16 residues. The CDR3 region has the DNA TGTGCCAGCAGCCAAGAAGGCAGGGGCAGCTTGGACACCATATATTTT. This encodes CASSQEGRGSLDTIYF.

The J gene is TRBJ2-7, the V gene TRBV5-4; 7 nucleotides agree with TRBD1. Germline CDR1 SGHNT, CDR2 YYREEE (reference sequence). This CDR3 comprises 16 residues. V trimming: 2 bases; J trimming: 5 bases; junction bases outside the gene matches: 13. CDR3 sequence: CASSLIHRGGDHEQYF. In DNA, the CDR3 is TGTGCCAGCAGCTTAATCCACAGGGGCGGAGACCACGAGCAGTACTTC.

This clone was detected only a few times. This chain's CDR3 is CASSLAGETDTQYF. DNA for the CDR3: TGTGCCAGCAGTTTGGCGGGGGAAACAGATACGCAGTATTTT. This chain links TRBV7-9 with TRBJ2-3, with 7 bases matching TRBD2. V dropped 6 bases and J dropped 3; count of bases not matched to a gene: 6. Germline lookup yields CDR1 SEHNR and CDR2 FQNEAQ (reference sequence). This CDR3 has 14 amino acids.

Worth noting for this clone: The same CDR3 is also encoded by other DNA sequences in this sample. This chain joins TRBV19 and TRBJ1-5, with TRBD1 identical over 10 bases. Germline CDR1 LNHDA, CDR2 SQIVND (reference sequence). The CDR3 length is 14 residues. Losses at the gene ends were 3 bases for V and 7 bases for J; bases not matched to a gene: 3. The CDR3 protein is CASSIGQGGQPQHF. In DNA, the CDR3 is TGTGCCAGTAGTATCGGACAGGGGGGGCAGCCCCAGCATTTT.

The CDR3, as DNA: TGTGCCAGCAGCGTAGTAGGACTAGATGACCCCACAGATACGCAGTATTTT. Amino acids: CASSVVGLDDPTDTQYF. The V call is TRBV9, the J call TRBJ2-3; 7 positions agree with TRBD2. The CDR3 runs to 17 residues. V dropped 0 bases and J dropped 2; count of bases not matched to a gene: 9. Germline V CDR1 and CDR2: SGDLS, YYNGEE.

Notes on this clone: At one of its ends the junction is not consistent with the germline gene, which may arise from a read error. The rearrangement joins TRBV7-7 to TRBJ2-3, with D uncertain. The CDR3 runs 14 residues. CDR1 and CDR2 (germline): SSHAT, FNYEAQ (reference sequence). The CDR3 reads CASSSLPSTDTQYF. In DNA, the CDR3 is TGTGCTAGCAGTTCACTTCCTAGCACAGATACGCAGTATTTT.

The J gene is TRBJ1-4, the V gene TRBV19; 7 bases agree with TRBD1. The CDR3 loop spans 15 amino acids. V was clipped by 5 bases and J by 4 bases; unmatched bases: 7. Germline CDR1 reads LNHDA; CDR2 reads SQIVND (reference sequence). This CDR3 reads CASSARQGLNEKLFF. The CDR3 DNA reads as TGTGCCAGTAGTGCCCGACAGGGACTTAATGAAAAACTGTTTTTT.

This sequence joins TRBV5-1 and TRBJ2-4, with TRBD1 matching over 9 bases. Germline V gene lookup returns CDR1 SGHRS and CDR2 YFSETQ. The CDR3 has 15 residues. The V segment lost 3 bases and the J segment 1 base; nucleotides outside the gene matches: 2. CDR3 sequence reads: CASSSGQGAKNIQYF. The CDR3, as DNA: TGCGCCAGCAGCTCCGGACAGGGGGCCAAAAACATTCAGTACTTC.

In nucleotides, the CDR3 is TGCAGCGTTACCCCCCTGCGTGGGCCGGGGACTGAAGCTTTCTTT. Amino acids: CSVTPLRGPGTEAFF. This rearrangement joins TRBV29-1 to TRBJ1-1; D is undetermined. Germline CDR1 reads SQVTM; CDR2 reads ANQGSEA. This CDR3 comprises 15 residues. V lost 5 bases, J lost 5 bases, and 21 bases lay in between. Filled out from reference TRBV29-1 and TRBJ1-1, the complete variable domain reads SAVISQKPSRDICQRGTSLTIQCQVDSQVTMMFWYRQQPGQSLTLIATANQGSEATYESGFVIDKFPISRPNLTFSTLTVSNMSPEDSSIYLCSVTPLRGPGTEAFFGQGTRLTVV.

This chain links TRBV9 with TRBJ1-1; 9 nucleotides agree with TRBD1. The germline V gene encodes CDR1 SGDLS and CDR2 YYNGEE. V lost 4 bases to trimming and J lost 5 bases; unmatched junction nucleotides: 12. The CDR3 has 16 amino acids. CDR3 bases: TGTGCCAGCAGCCGAAGTACAGGGGGCGCAGCAACTGAAGCTTTCTTT. Amino acid sequence: CASSRSTGGAATEAFF.

The chain carries TRBV7-6 and TRBJ2-2; a possible D gene is TRBD1 (6 bases). V lost 5 bases and J lost 0, with 16 bases in between. Germline V gives CDR1 SGHVS, CDR2 FNYEAQ. The CDR3 length is 17 residues. CDR3 residues: CASSPAVGAPNTGELFF. Here the CDR3 DNA reads TGTGCCAGCAGCCCCGCCGTGGGGGCACCGAACACCGGGGAGCTGTTTTTT.

The rearrangement links TRBV5-1 to TRBJ2-1; 13 bases fit TRBD2. Germline loops: CDR1 SGHRS, CDR2 YFSETQ. Trimming at V came to 3 bases and at J to 5 bases, leaving 5 bases not matched to a gene. This CDR3 is 16 amino acids long. The CDR3 region has the DNA TGCGCCAGCAGCTCCCGGACTAGCGGGGGCCACAATGAGCAGTTCTTC. Its protein is CASSSRTSGGHNEQFF.

The chain couples TRBV10-3 to TRBJ2-7, with TRBD2 matching over 7 bases. Germline V lookup: CDR1 ENHRY, CDR2 SYGVKD. V lost 11 bases and J lost 2; bases outside the gene matches: 9. CDR3 size: 13 residues. CDR3 DNA sequence: TGTGCCTCTCTGGGGGGGTCGGCCTACGAGCAGTACTTC. Translation gives CASLGGSAYEQYF.

This clone was recorded a few times. The V and J genes are TRBV2 and TRBJ2-1, with TRBD2 matching over 7 bases. The J segment lost 0 bases and the V segment lost 7 bases, leaving 3 bases of the junction unmatched. The CDR3 loop spans 14 amino acids. Germline V gene lookup returns CDR1 SNHLY and CDR2 FYNNEI. Here the CDR3 reads CASMGGSSYNEQFF. The CDR3 DNA reads as TGTGCCAGCATGGGCGGGAGCTCCTACAATGAGCAGTTCTTC.

The chain employs TRBV5-1 and TRBJ2-7; a possible D gene is TRBD1 (5 bases). V was shortened by 0 bases and J by 4 bases, with 8 bases between the two germline ends. The V gene's germline CDR1 is SGHRS and CDR2 YFSETQ. The CDR3 is 13 amino acids. CDR3 coding DNA: TGCGCCAGCAGCTTGGGACAGCTTTACGAGCAGTACTTC. It is translated as CASSLGQLYEQYF.

The rearrangement links TRBV11-3 to TRBJ1-1, with D maybe TRBD1 (5 bases). The CDR3 sequence is 14 residues long. With 1 base removed from V and 7 bases from J, the gap between germline ends came to 13 bases. CDR1 SGHNT and CDR2 YENEEA come from the germline V gene. CDR3 DNA: TGTGCCAGCAGCTTAGGGAGGGGTAGCGATGAAGCTTTCTTT. It yields the protein CASSLGRGSDEAFF.

The rearrangement uses TRBV25-1 and TRBJ2-3; D is possibly TRBD2 (5 bases). CDR3 length equals 13 residues. Germline assignment: CDR1 MGHDK and CDR2 SYGVNS. The V end lost 8 bases, the J end lost 1 base, and 10 bases lay between the germline ends. The CDR3 region has the DNA TGTGCCAGCGCGTCGCGGGGCACAGATACGCAGTATTTT. This codes for CASASRGTDTQYF.

The chain couples TRBV3-1 (or the pseudogene TRBV3-2) to TRBJ1-2; D remains ambiguous. This CDR3 has 14 residues. V was cut by 3 bases and J by 4 bases, with 12 bases left in between. From germline, CDR1 is LGHDT and CDR2 YNNKEL (reference sequence). CDR3 coding DNA: TGTGCCAGCAGCCAGAGACACGGTCCCTATGGCTACACCTTC. Translation: CASSQRHGPYGYTF.

The CDR3 sequence: CASSQDWAGGQLFF. CDR3 in DNA: TGCGCCAGCAGCCAAGATTGGGCAGGGGGCCAGCTGTTTTTT. This chain links TRBV4-3 with TRBJ2-2; TRBD1 aligns across 8 bases. In germline, CDR1 is LGHNA, CDR2 YSLEER. Trimming took 0 bases from V and 12 from J; bases not matched to a gene: 6. The CDR3 length is 14 residues.